This T cell receptor (beta chain) came from a study of T cell changes during pregnancy in multiple sclerosis (dated by TCRdb to about 2019). About the full investigation: The study looked at changes in the T cell repertoire across pregnancy in women with multiple sclerosis.

Library method: the immunoSEQ multiplex PCR assay. What TCRdb holds here is the immuneACCESS table cut down to in-frame rearrangements. Part of the clones is not present; checked against another copy, under half of the missing clones reflect an unresolved V gene, and the others are unexplained. This sample has under 55,000 clones in its table, and approximately 93% of those were observed once. The ten largest account for around 0.3% of the sample. A remark on this clone: Its antigen has not been determined. No base-level quality is on record; no much larger clone is a single base apart.

CDR1 and CDR2, looked up from the germline V gene, are MNHEY and SVGAGI. Counted from cysteine to phenylalanine, this CDR3 has 15 amino acids. Kept here is only the CDR3 DNA, which spans 45 bases and is read in frame from base 1. Compared with germline, V lacks 2 bases and J lacks 5 bases; bases without a gene match: 6. This specimen was CD4+ T cells from peripheral blood mononuclear cells, taken in the third trimester of pregnancy. This receptor was identified in a female donor with multiple sclerosis, enrolled in a pregnancy study. The chain couples TRBV6-5 to TRBJ2-5; 9 central bases correspond to TRBD1. The CDR3 reads as follows: CASSYGGTGKETQYF. In nucleotide form, the sequence is TGTGCCAGCAGTTACGGGGGGACAGGGAAGGAGACCCAGTACTTC.